This T cell receptor beta chain originates from a study of beta chain features in type 1 diabetes. V shed 2 bases and J 3 bases; nucleotides not matched to a gene: 2. Germline-derived CDR1 and CDR2 are SGHRS and YFSETQ. CDR3 size: 15 residues. Since all of the isolated RNA was reverse transcribed, expressed TCRB transcripts were what got sequenced. The repertoire was sequenced with immunoSEQ multiplex PCR; TCRdb's copy has only in-frame clones and lacks some. The repertoire consists of 850,000 to 900,000 clones, with about a sixth occurring once and the leading ten covering 0.023%. The sample taken for sequencing was naive CD4+ T cells from blood. The chain is built from TRBV5-1 and TRBJ2-3, with 11 positions matching TRBD2. The clonotype was recovered from a woman under 30 in good health. The CDR3 nucleotides are TGCGCCAGCAGCTTAGCTAGCGGGAGGACAGATACGCAGTATTTT. It translates to CASSLASGRTDTQYF. Full variable domain (missing parts from reference TRBV5-1 and TRBJ2-3): KAGVTQTPRYLIKTRGQQVTLSCSPISGHRSVSWYQQTPGQGLQFLFEYFSETQRNKGNFPGRFSGRQFSNSRSEMNVSTLELGDSALYLCASSLASGRTDTQYFGPGTRLTVL.